The rows below give T cell receptor beta chains drawn from one sample of a study of T cells after yellow fever vaccination. TCRdb redid the calling of the 5' RACE reads with MiXCR, one entry per CDR3 protein. Of around 150,000 distinct CDR3 sequences in the sample, almost 7% were seen once. The sample in question was CD4+ T cells sorted from PBMCs, obtained roughly 5 days after the first yellow fever vaccination. All receptors derive from a man aged 18 to 30 who received the YFV17D yellow fever vaccine. Both conserved end residues are part of each CDR3. D genes are given only for firm matches. Not every row has a clone size; where given, it reads once, few, many or a size class.

J gene: TRBJ1-2; D gene: TRBD1; clone size: -; V gene: TRBV12-3/TRBV12-4; CDR3 DNA: TGTGCCAGCAGGGGGACAGGAGGAAACTATGGCTACACCTTC; CDR3 protein: CASRGTGGNYGYTF
J gene: TRBJ2-2; D gene: -; clone size: many; V gene: TRBV7-3; CDR3 DNA: TGTGCCAGCAGCCCTACGGGGCTGACCGGGGAGCTGTTTTTT; CDR3 protein: CASSPTGLTGELFF
J gene: TRBJ2-5; D gene: TRBD1; clone size: few; V gene: TRBV10-3; CDR3 DNA: TGTGCCATCGGGACAGGGGTAGAGACCCAGTACTTC; CDR3 protein: CAIGTGVETQYF
J gene: TRBJ2-6; D gene: TRBD1; clone size: -; V gene: TRBV5-1; CDR3 DNA: TGCGCCAGCAGCTGGGACAGCCGCGGTGGGGCCAACGTCCTGACTTTC; CDR3 protein: CASSWDSRGGANVLTF
J gene: TRBJ1-1; D gene: -; clone size: many; V gene: TRBV6-2/TRBV6-3; CDR3 DNA: TGTGCCAGCAGTTACAGGGGAGGTCGGAGGCTGAACACTGAAGCTTTCTTT; CDR3 protein: CASSYRGGRRLNTEAFF
J gene: TRBJ2-1; D gene: TRBD2; clone size: many; V gene: TRBV3-1; CDR3 DNA: TGTGCCAGCAGCCAAACTAGCGGGGGGTTTGGTGAGCAGTTCTTC; CDR3 protein: CASSQTSGGFGEQFF
J gene: TRBJ1-2; D gene: TRBD1; clone size: few; V gene: TRBV7-3; CDR3 DNA: TGTGCCAGCAGTTCCCGGGACAGGGATGGCTACACCTTC; CDR3 protein: CASSSRDRDGYTF
J gene: TRBJ2-2; D gene: -; clone size: many; V gene: TRBV7-2; CDR3 DNA: TGTGCCATCTCCCAGATCGGCGGGGGCCACACTAACGCCGGGGAGCTGTTTTTT; CDR3 protein: CAISQIGGGHTNAGELFF
J gene: TRBJ1-4; D gene: -; clone size: many; V gene: TRBV20-1; CDR3 DNA: TGCAGTGCTAGATTACAGGGTGATGAAAAACTGTTTTTT; CDR3 protein: CSARLQGDEKLFF
J gene: TRBJ1-2; D gene: -; clone size: -; V gene: TRBV5-1; CDR3 DNA: TGCGCCAGCAGCCTCAGGGGTTGGTTTGATAACTATGGCTACACCTTC; CDR3 protein: CASSLRGWFDNYGYTF
J gene: TRBJ2-3; D gene: TRBD2; clone size: many; V gene: TRBV7-7; CDR3 DNA: TGTGCCAGCAGCCCGGGGGGTTATACGCAGTATTTT; CDR3 protein: CASSPGGYTQYF
J gene: TRBJ1-5; D gene: -; clone size: many; V gene: TRBV20-1; CDR3 DNA: TGCAGTGCTCGCAGGGATAGAAATCAGCCCCAGCATTTT; CDR3 protein: CSARRDRNQPQHF
J gene: TRBJ2-5; D gene: TRBD2; clone size: once; V gene: TRBV7-9; CDR3 DNA: TGTGCCAGCAGCTTCTCCCTAGCGGGTCAAGAGACCCAGTACTTC; CDR3 protein: CASSFSLAGQETQYF
J gene: TRBJ1-1; D gene: -; clone size: -; V gene: TRBV3-1; CDR3 DNA: TGTGCCAGCAGCAAAGCCGGGAGAGAAGCTTTCTTT; CDR3 protein: CASSKAGREAFF
J gene: TRBJ1-4; D gene: TRBD1; clone size: few; V gene: TRBV6-2/TRBV6-3; CDR3 DNA: TGTGCCAGCAGCGAGACAGGGATTGATGAAAAACTGTTTTTT; CDR3 protein: CASSETGIDEKLFF
J gene: TRBJ2-1; D gene: -; clone size: many; V gene: TRBV5-4; CDR3 DNA: TGTGCCAGCAGCATCACCCAGCGCGAGCAGTTCTTC; CDR3 protein: CASSITQREQFF
J gene: TRBJ1-2; D gene: TRBD1; clone size: many; V gene: TRBV6-5; CDR3 DNA: TGTGCCAGCACAGACTCGGGACAGGGGCGGTATGGCTACACCTTC; CDR3 protein: CASTDSGQGRYGYTF
J gene: TRBJ2-5; D gene: TRBD2; clone size: -; V gene: TRBV2; CDR3 DNA: TGTGCCAGCAGTACCCAGCGGGGCCTACAAGAGACCCAGTACTTC; CDR3 protein: CASSTQRGLQETQYF
J gene: TRBJ2-2; D gene: TRBD2; clone size: many; V gene: TRBV5-1; CDR3 DNA: TGCGCCAGCAGCCCGAGACTAGCGACCGGGGAGCTGTTTTTT; CDR3 protein: CASSPRLATGELFF
J gene: TRBJ1-1; D gene: TRBD1; clone size: many; V gene: TRBV6-1; CDR3 DNA: TGTGCCAGCAGCTGGGGCGGGACAGGGAGGACTGAAGCTTTCTTT; CDR3 protein: CASSWGGTGRTEAFF
J gene: TRBJ2-3; D gene: -; clone size: few; V gene: TRBV5-1; CDR3 DNA: TGCGCCAGCAGCTTGGCCGAGAACCCATCGAGTACGCAGTATTTT; CDR3 protein: CASSLAENPSSTQYF
J gene: TRBJ2-2; D gene: TRBD2; clone size: few; V gene: TRBV15; CDR3 DNA: TGTGCCACCAGCAGAAAAGCGGGGGGACTCTCCGGGGAGCTGTTTTTT; CDR3 protein: CATSRKAGGLSGELFF
J gene: TRBJ2-1; D gene: -; clone size: many; V gene: TRBV20-1; CDR3 DNA: TGCAGTGCTAGTTCCCGGGTTACCTACAATGAGCAGTTCTTC; CDR3 protein: CSASSRVTYNEQFF
J gene: TRBJ2-5; D gene: -; clone size: many; V gene: TRBV12-3/TRBV12-4; CDR3 DNA: TGTGCCAGCAGTCTTTTGGGACAATTGAATGGGGAGACCCAGTACTTC; CDR3 protein: CASSLLGQLNGETQYF
J gene: TRBJ1-1; D gene: -; clone size: -; V gene: TRBV6-5; CDR3 DNA: TGTGCCAGCAGTTACTCTCGGGGGAGTAACACTGAAGCTTTCTTT; CDR3 protein: CASSYSRGSNTEAFF
J gene: TRBJ2-1; D gene: -; clone size: few; V gene: TRBV7-2; CDR3 DNA: TGTGCCAGCAGCACCTATAGCAGTGAGCAGTTCTTC; CDR3 protein: CASSTYSSEQFF
J gene: TRBJ2-1; D gene: -; clone size: many; V gene: TRBV7-9; CDR3 DNA: TGTGCCAGCAGCTTAGGGTGGGAAAGTGATGAGCAGTTCTTC; CDR3 protein: CASSLGWESDEQFF
J gene: TRBJ1-4; D gene: -; clone size: -; V gene: TRBV12-3/TRBV12-4; CDR3 DNA: TGTGCCAGCAGTTGGGGCGTGAGTAATGAAAAACTGTTTTTT; CDR3 protein: CASSWGVSNEKLFF
J gene: TRBJ1-6; D gene: TRBD1; clone size: few; V gene: TRBV4-2; CDR3 DNA: TGTGCCAGCAGCCAAAAAGGGACAGGGATCAATTCACCCCTCCACTTT; CDR3 protein: CASSQKGTGINSPLHF
J gene: TRBJ2-1; D gene: -; clone size: many; V gene: TRBV7-2; CDR3 DNA: TGTGCCAGCAGCCCATACCCGGACGAGCAGTTCTTC; CDR3 protein: CASSPYPDEQFF
J gene: TRBJ2-2; D gene: -; clone size: -; V gene: TRBV20-1; CDR3 DNA: TGCAGTGATGGGGGGACAGACCAGGGTATAAACACCGGGGAGCTGTTTTTT; CDR3 protein: CSDGGTDQGINTGELFF
J gene: TRBJ2-1; D gene: TRBD1; clone size: many; V gene: TRBV7-9; CDR3 DNA: TGTGCCAGCAGCCCCCGACAGGGTGGGATGGGCAATGAGCAGTTCTTC; CDR3 protein: CASSPRQGGMGNEQFF
J gene: TRBJ1-2; D gene: -; clone size: -; V gene: TRBV6-1; CDR3 DNA: TGTGCCAGCAGTAGGGCAGGGGCTAGATTCCTAGGCTACACCTTC; CDR3 protein: CASSRAGARFLGYTF
J gene: TRBJ1-3; D gene: TRBD1; clone size: many; V gene: TRBV18; CDR3 DNA: TGTGCCAGCTCACCGAACCCGACAGGGCGCAACACCATATATTTT; CDR3 protein: CASSPNPTGRNTIYF
J gene: TRBJ1-6; D gene: TRBD1; clone size: many; V gene: TRBV2; CDR3 DNA: TGTGCCAGCAGTGGGCTTCGGCAGGGGGCCCGACACCTCCACTTT; CDR3 protein: CASSGLRQGARHLHF
J gene: TRBJ1-1; D gene: TRBD1; clone size: many; V gene: TRBV29-1; CDR3 DNA: TGCAGCGTTAGACAGGGGACTGACACTGAAGCTTTCTTT; CDR3 protein: CSVRQGTDTEAFF
J gene: TRBJ2-3; D gene: -; clone size: -; V gene: TRBV7-2; CDR3 DNA: TGTGCCAGCAGCCCGGTTTGGGGCACAGATACGCAGTATTTT; CDR3 protein: CASSPVWGTDTQYF
J gene: TRBJ2-1; D gene: TRBD2; clone size: many; V gene: TRBV7-7; CDR3 DNA: TGTGCTAGCAGCTTAGCGGGGGACAATGAGCAGTTCTTC; CDR3 protein: CASSLAGDNEQFF
J gene: TRBJ1-5; D gene: -; clone size: -; V gene: TRBV23-1; CDR3 DNA: TGCGCCAGCAGCCATACAGGGCGCAGGCGTTATCAGCCCCAGCATTTT; CDR3 protein: CASSHTGRRRYQPQHF
J gene: TRBJ1-2; D gene: TRBD1; clone size: -; V gene: TRBV4-1; CDR3 DNA: TGCGCCAGCAGCCAACAAGGGACAGGGGGCCAAGGAGGCTACACCTTC; CDR3 protein: CASSQQGTGGQGGYTF
J gene: TRBJ1-3; D gene: -; clone size: many; V gene: TRBV12-3/TRBV12-4; CDR3 DNA: TGTGCCAGCAGTAGTGCCGGGACCACTGGAAACACCATATATTTT; CDR3 protein: CASSSAGTTGNTIYF
J gene: TRBJ2-2; D gene: TRBD1; clone size: few; V gene: TRBV5-1; CDR3 DNA: TGCGCCAGCAGCCGGACAGGGACGAGTGGCGGGGAGCTGTTTTTT; CDR3 protein: CASSRTGTSGGELFF
J gene: TRBJ2-6; D gene: -; clone size: many; V gene: TRBV6-5; CDR3 DNA: TGTGCCAGCAGTTACACCCGGGCCTCCTCTGGGGCCAACGTCCTGACTTTC; CDR3 protein: CASSYTRASSGANVLTF
J gene: TRBJ1-1; D gene: TRBD1; clone size: many; V gene: TRBV5-1; CDR3 DNA: TGCGCCAGCAGCTTGCGACAGGGTCACACTGAAGCTTTCTTT; CDR3 protein: CASSLRQGHTEAFF
J gene: TRBJ2-1; D gene: TRBD2; clone size: many; V gene: TRBV7-2; CDR3 DNA: TGTGCCAGCAGCTTAGATCTAGCGGGGAAGAATGAGCAGTTCTTC; CDR3 protein: CASSLDLAGKNEQFF
J gene: TRBJ1-6; D gene: -; clone size: many; V gene: TRBV18; CDR3 DNA: TGTGCCAGCTCACCGGACAATAATTCACCCCTCCACTTT; CDR3 protein: CASSPDNNSPLHF
J gene: TRBJ1-6; D gene: -; clone size: many; V gene: TRBV7-2; CDR3 DNA: TGTGCCAGCAGCCAAAACCCGACCGGTATGAGCCCCCTCCACTTT; CDR3 protein: CASSQNPTGMSPLHF
J gene: TRBJ1-1; D gene: -; clone size: many; V gene: TRBV5-4; CDR3 DNA: TGTGCCAGCAGCTTGGAATTGGGTTTAGGCACTGAAGCTTTCTTT; CDR3 protein: CASSLELGLGTEAFF
J gene: TRBJ1-2; D gene: -; clone size: -; V gene: TRBV12-3/TRBV12-4; CDR3 DNA: TGTGCCAGCAGTTTGTGGGGTGGTGGCTACACCTTC; CDR3 protein: CASSLWGGGYTF
J gene: TRBJ1-2; D gene: TRBD1; clone size: -; V gene: TRBV4-2; CDR3 DNA: TGTGCCAGCAGCCATGCCCAGGGGGCGAGGAACTATGGCTACACCTTC; CDR3 protein: CASSHAQGARNYGYTF